This TCR beta chain came from a study of T cell responses to AZD1222 COVID-19 vaccine. Findings and limits, study-wide: All repertoire sampling was performed exclusively after the peak T cell response. An increase in Spike-specific TCR breadth and depth was observed after two AZD1222 doses. The number of AZD1222 recipients seropositive at baseline was only five or six.

CDR3 length equals 15 residues. Germline V gene sequence: CDR1 KGHSH, CDR2 LQKENI. V was pared by 0 bases and J by 7 bases, with 15 bases between. TCRdb's table, derived via immunoSEQ multiplex PCR, lists solely in-frame clones and lacks some. This sample has 130,000 or so clones; approximately 90% occur once, and the top ten carry 4%. As regards this clone: Its cognate antigen is unknown.

The analysis combined second doses at about 4 or about 12 weeks. The receptor comes from an adult who received the AZD1222 COVID-19 vaccine. The chain joins TRBV18 to TRBJ2-5, with D tentatively TRBD1 or TRBD2 (5 bases each). Here the sequenced sample was peripheral blood, taken 28 days after the second AZD1222 dose. The CDR3 nucleotides are TGTGCCAGCTCACCACCGAGTATGAGGGACGGGACCCAGTACTTC. Translated, it gives CASSPPSMRDGTQYF.